This is a list of T cell receptor beta chains from one sample in a study of a mutant IDH1 vaccine in newly diagnosed glioma. Their cognate antigens are unknown. Here immunoSEQ multiplex PCR was the method, and the copy in TCRdb shows in-frame clones only, minus some. The table includes 95,000 to 120,000 clones, about 90% detected once. Sequenced here: PBMCs, sampled from a glioma patient whose treatment included an IDH1 peptide vaccine. The receptors shown here come from a woman aged 50 to 60 with glioma. Both conserved end residues are part of each CDR3. A D gene is named only where the DNA matches it firmly. Only some rows state a clone size, as once, few, many or a class for expanded clones.

J gene | V gene | clone size | D gene | CDR3 DNA | CDR3 protein
TRBJ2-7 | TRBV30 | . | . | TGTGCCTGGAGGGAAACGGGACGCCAATACCAGTACTTC | CAWRETGRQYQYF
TRBJ1-1 | TRBV6-5 | . | . | TGTGCCAGCTGGGGGCAGGTGGGCACTGAAGCTTTCTTT | CASWGQVGTEAFF
TRBJ2-3 | TRBV5-4 | . | . | TGTGCCAGCAACCCCAAGGGGGGACTCCCCACAGATACGCAGTATTTT | CASNPKGGLPTDTQYF
TRBJ1-6 | TRBV28 | . | . | TGTGCCAGCCAAACACAGGCGAATTCACCCCTCCACTTT | CASQTQANSPLHF
TRBJ2-1 | TRBV11-3 | . | . | TGTGCCAGCAGCTCCGTCTCCTACAATGAGCAGTTCTTC | CASSSVSYNEQFF
TRBJ1-4 | TRBV5-4 | . | . | TGTGCCAGCAGCTTACCGAATGAAAAACTGTTTTTT | CASSLPNEKLFF
TRBJ2-5 | TRBV10-2 | . | . | TGCGCCACTTTTCAAGAGACCCAGTACTTC | CATFQETQYF
TRBJ2-7 | TRBV5-1 | . | TRBD1 | TGCGCCAGCAGCCCTACAGGGGTAACCCTCTACGAGCAGTACTTC | CASSPTGVTLYEQYF
TRBJ1-1 | TRBV23-1 | . | . | TGCGCCAGCAGTCAATCGACCTCAGGCAGAGAAAAGTTAAACACTGAAGCTTTCTTT | CASSQSTSGREKLNTEAFF
TRBJ1-6 | TRBV5-1 | . | . | TGCGCCAGCAGCTTGGGGCAGGATAATTCACCCCTCCACTTT | CASSLGQDNSPLHF
TRBJ2-7 | TRBV10-3 | . | TRBD1 | TGTGCCATCAGTGAGGGGACAGGGGCAACCTACGAGCAGTACTTC | CAISEGTGATYEQYF
TRBJ1-4 | TRBV7-2 | once | . | TGTGCCAGCAGCGCCAGACAGACAACTAATGAAAAACTGTTTTTT | CASSARQTTNEKLFF
TRBJ2-7 | TRBV21-1 | . | . | TGTGCCAGCAGCAAACGCCCGAGGTACGAGCAGTACTTC | CASSKRPRYEQYF
TRBJ1-4 | TRBV9 | . | . | TGTGCCAGCAGCGTCCTCACAGGGAGAAATGAAAAACTGTTTTTT | CASSVLTGRNEKLFF
TRBJ2-7 | TRBV18 | . | . | TGTGCCAGCTCACCCGGCTACGAGCAGTACTTC | CASSPGYEQYF
TRBJ2-7 | TRBV19 | . | TRBD2 | TGTGCCAGTAGTATCGGGCTAGCGGGAGAGCAGTACTTC | CASSIGLAGEQYF
TRBJ2-7 | TRBV5-6 | . | TRBD1 | TGTGCCAGCAGCTTGTCACCAGGGGGCTCCTACGAGCAGTACTTC | CASSLSPGGSYEQYF
TRBJ2-1 | TRBV5-4 | . | TRBD2 | TGTGCCAGCTCTGGCGGGGGGGACGATCAGCAGTTCTTC | CASSGGGDDQQFF
TRBJ2-7 | TRBV9 | . | TRBD2 | TGTGCCAGCAGCGTAGGGGGACTAGCGGGAGCCGAGCAGTACTTC | CASSVGGLAGAEQYF
TRBJ2-1 | TRBV29-1 | once | . | TGCAGCGTTGAAGATAGAGGGAGAAGAAATGAGCAGTTCTTC | CSVEDRGRRNEQFF
TRBJ1-1 | TRBV2 | . | . | TGTGCCAGCAGGAAGGGGAGCACTGAAGCTTTCTTT | CASRKGSTEAFF
TRBJ1-5 | TRBV6-1 | . | TRBD1 | TGTGCCAGCAGTGTACAGGGGGCTGAAGATCAGCCCCAGCATTTT | CASSVQGAEDQPQHF
TRBJ2-7 | TRBV7-2 | once | . | TGTGCCAGCAGCTTACGACCGGACCGACAATCCTACGAGCAGTACTTC | CASSLRPDRQSYEQYF
TRBJ1-5 | TRBV18 | . | . | TGTGCCAGCTCACTTGGACAGCTAAGCAATCAGCCCCAGCATTTT | CASSLGQLSNQPQHF
TRBJ1-2 | TRBV5-4 | . | . | TGTGCCAGCAGCTTAAGGGGGGCGCCTAACTATGGCTACACCTTC | CASSLRGAPNYGYTF
TRBJ2-1 | TRBV4-1 | . | . | TGCGCCAGCAGCCACCGGGCTCCCTCGACTAAGGGGCTGAATGAGCAGTTCTTC | CASSHRAPSTKGLNEQFF
TRBJ1-3 | TRBV7-9 | . | . | TGTGCCAGCAGCTTAGGGGCACGAGCCCGAAACACCATATATTTT | CASSLGARARNTIYF